This T cell receptor (beta chain) was sequenced for a study of cytomegalovirus exposure and HLA in healthy donors. Findings and caveats of the study: TRBV6-2, TRBV6-3 and some other V segments were unresolvable in 87-base-pair reads. When a later analysis compared HLA-associated TCR beta chains with equally common others, the HLA-associated chains turned out to be more clonally expanded and to have lower generation probabilities. Later genetic work tied a missense DCLRE1C variant to beta-chain V and J trimming. For presence/absence analyses, sequencing depth was assumed to be roughly uniform across donors.

This PCR relied on a set of 60 Vbeta primers and 13 Jbeta primers. Some clones are missing from TCRdb's copy, which holds only in-frame ones; the method was immunoSEQ multiplex PCR. The profile covers roughly 150,000 clones, with 50% to 75% appearing a single time and about 3% taken by the ten largest. A remark on this clone: Its antigen is unidentified.

The CDR3 length is 16 residues. Germline values: CDR1 SGHDN, CDR2 FVKESK. With 1 base clipped from V and 7 bases from J, the junction kept 10 bases outside the gene matches. What was sequenced was PBMCs. The receptor comes from a woman in her twenties or thirties in good health and CMV-seropositive. V usage is TRBV14 and J usage is TRBJ2-5; 9 nucleotides match TRBD2. CDR3: CASSQGTSAVSGTQYF. In DNA form, the CDR3 reads TGTGCCAGCAGCCAAGGGACTAGCGCGGTGTCCGGGACCCAGTACTTC.